This T cell receptor beta chain was observed in a study of T-cell reconstitution after alpha-beta-depleted transplantation in children. In its sample, this clonotype was seen a few times. Germline V gene lookup returns CDR1 SGHRS and CDR2 YFSETQ. This CDR3 comprises 12 residues. The V end was cut by 7 bases, the J end by 0 bases, with 8 bases between. This sample's TCRbeta library carried unique molecular identifier barcodes. TCRdb re-called the PCR reads through MiXCR, storing one row per CDR3 protein. The table records over 200,000 distinct CDR3 sequences, around 9.6% of them present only once. The sequences come from PBMCs from the stem cell graft donor, collected from the stem cell graft. This chain links TRBV5-1 with TRBJ2-7, with a weak D call TRBD1 (5 bases). The TCR sequence derives from a human donor who donated a stem cell graft to a child with acute lymphoblastic leukemia. CDR3 region: CASVDSSYEQYF. In DNA form, the CDR3 reads TGCGCCAGCGTTGACAGCTCCTACGAGCAGTACTTC.